This TCR beta chain was documented in a study of T cells in Graves' hyperthyroidism and ophthalmopathy. For the study at large: Peripheral blood was acquired at first diagnosis, ahead of any therapy whatsoever.

This clonotype was counted only a few times. As yet, its antigen is unknown. This CDR3 is 15 amino acids long. The V gene's germline CDR1 is SGHTA and CDR2 FQGNSA. The V end was cut by 7 bases, the J end by 3 bases, with 18 bases between. Study-level findings and limits: The model's output predicted ophthalmopathy at a median of about 5.9 months prior to onset.

TCR beta CDR3 regions were amplified from RNA transcripts. First-round RT-PCR with HTBI primers amplified the TCR CDR3 region. TCRdb recomputed calls from the multiplex PCR reads with MiXCR, one row per CDR3 protein. Among roughly 96,000 distinct CDR3 sequences, roughly 49% were seen once, and the ten largest hold 25% to 30%. Investigators excluded patients with uncontrolled infection, other autoimmune disease, pregnancy or lactation. Every diagnosis used clinical symptoms, serum thyroxine and TRAb, thyroid ultrasound and orbital computed tomography. Specimen: blood. This receptor was taken from a woman aged 40-49 years with Graves' hyperthyroidism. The chain carries TRBV7-2 and TRBJ1-2, with no clear D. The CDR3, as DNA: TGTGCCAGCACCAGCTTCATCGGGCAGCACTATGGCTACACCTTC. It specifies CASTSFIGQHYGYTF.